This is a list of T cell receptor beta chains from one sample in a study of OX40 agonist ivuxolimab in advanced cancers. Profiling relied on immunoSEQ multiplex PCR, and the TCRdb table lists in-frame clones only, not all of them. The repertoire holds about 100,000 clones, with 90% as singletons. The specimen comprised CD4+ or CD8+ T cells sorted from blood, sampled in a trial of the OX40 agonist ivuxolimab. These receptors all come from an adult with an advanced solid tumor such as melanoma, head and neck, liver or kidney cancer. Each CDR3 is given with its conserved first and last residue. Each record gives: CDR3 protein, CDR3 DNA, V gene, J gene, clone size, D gene. A D gene is named only where the DNA matches it firmly. For some rows the clone size is stated as once, few or many, or as a class when expanded; others skip it.

CSVVRGNDEQYF	TGCAGCGTTGTTAGGGGTAACGACGAGCAGTACTTC	TRBV29-1	TRBJ2-7	-	-
CASSPLAGVSTQYF	TGCGCCAGCAGTCCACTAGCGGGAGTCTCTACGCAGTATTTT	TRBV23-1	TRBJ2-3	-	TRBD2
CASSFLAELFF	TGTGCCAGTAGTTTCTTAGCGGAGCTGTTTTTT	TRBV19	TRBJ2-2	-	-
CASSDPHRGYEQFF	TGTGCCAGCAGTGACCCCCACAGGGGCTATGAGCAGTTCTTC	TRBV6-1	TRBJ2-1	-	TRBD1
CASSSGQELFYEQYF	TGTGCCAGCAGCTCCGGACAGGAGCTCTTCTACGAGCAGTACTTC	TRBV7-2	TRBJ2-7	once	TRBD1
CSVLQGSNEKLFF	TGCAGCGTCTTACAGGGGTCGAATGAAAAACTGTTTTTT	TRBV29-1	TRBJ1-4	-	TRBD1
CASTENTNYGYTF	TGTGCCAGCACCGAGAACACAAACTATGGCTACACCTTC	TRBV6-1	TRBJ1-2	-	-
CAWSPSWGRGPYEQYF	TGTGCCTGGAGTCCTAGTTGGGGCAGGGGGCCCTACGAGCAGTACTTC	TRBV30	TRBJ2-7	-	TRBD1
CASSLGTSGQETQYF	TGTGCCAGCAGCCTTGGGACTAGCGGACAAGAGACCCAGTACTTC	TRBV9	TRBJ2-5	-	TRBD2
CASSLRPSFGGSSEQFF	TGTGCCAGCAGCCTAAGGCCGTCTTTTGGCGGGAGTAGTGAGCAGTTCTTC	TRBV7-9	TRBJ2-1	-	TRBD2
CASSFPGQRTDTQYF	TGTGCCAGCAGTTTTCCGGGACAGCGCACAGATACGCAGTATTTT	TRBV6-1	TRBJ2-3	-	TRBD1
CASSYGTGLDTEAFF	TGTGCCAGCAGTTACGGTACAGGTTTGGACACTGAAGCTTTCTTT	TRBV6-5	TRBJ1-1	-	-
CASRLSGQIQETQYF	TGCGCCAGCAGGTTGTCGGGACAGATCCAAGAGACCCAGTACTTC	TRBV5-1	TRBJ2-5	-	TRBD1
CASSLVLGASYNEQFF	TGTGCCAGCAGCTTAGTTCTGGGGGCTTCCTACAATGAGCAGTTCTTC	TRBV7-9	TRBJ2-1	-	-
CASRSPGRSTDTQYF	TGTGCCAGCAGATCCCCGGGACGAAGCACAGATACGCAGTATTTT	TRBV2	TRBJ2-3	-	-
CASSPSGQGIYEQYF	TGTGCCAGCAGCCCTTCGGGACAGGGTATCTACGAGCAGTACTTC	TRBV9	TRBJ2-7	-	TRBD1
CASSLGRGTDTQYF	TGTGCCAGCAGCTTGGGTAGGGGCACAGATACGCAGTATTTT	TRBV11-3	TRBJ2-3	-	-
CASSPGLRNTGELFF	TGTGCCAGCAGCCCGGGACTAAGAAACACCGGGGAGCTGTTTTTT	TRBV7-8	TRBJ2-2	-	TRBD2
CASREESGTLNTEAFF	TGTGCCAGCAGGGAGGAGTCGGGGACTCTGAACACTGAAGCTTTCTTT	TRBV25-1	TRBJ1-1	once	-
CASSLLVSAGGYTF	TGTGCCAGCAGCTTACTGGTGTCAGCTGGCGGCTACACCTTC	TRBV7-2	TRBJ1-2	once	-
CASSLKVAPSEAFF	TGCGCCAGCAGCTTGAAGGTTGCTCCTAGTGAAGCTTTCTTT	TRBV5-1	TRBJ1-1	-	-